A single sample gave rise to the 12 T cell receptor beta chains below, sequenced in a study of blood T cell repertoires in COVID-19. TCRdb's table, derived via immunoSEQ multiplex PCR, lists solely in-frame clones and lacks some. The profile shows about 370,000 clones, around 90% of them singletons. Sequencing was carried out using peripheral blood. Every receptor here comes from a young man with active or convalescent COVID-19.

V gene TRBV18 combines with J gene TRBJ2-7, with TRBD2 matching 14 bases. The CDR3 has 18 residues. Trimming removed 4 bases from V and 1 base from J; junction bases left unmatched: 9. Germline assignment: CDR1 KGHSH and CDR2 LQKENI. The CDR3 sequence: CASSQGGTSGSRSYEQYF. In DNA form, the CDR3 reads TGTGCCAGCTCACAGGGTGGGACTAGCGGGAGCCGGTCCTACGAGCAGTACTTC.

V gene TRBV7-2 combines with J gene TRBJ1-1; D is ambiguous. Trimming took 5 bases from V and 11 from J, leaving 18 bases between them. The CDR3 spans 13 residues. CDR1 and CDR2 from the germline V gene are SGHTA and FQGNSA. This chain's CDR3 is CASSPGRHLKAFF. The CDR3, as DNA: TGTGCCAGCAGCCCCGGCAGGCATCTGAAGGCTTTCTTT.

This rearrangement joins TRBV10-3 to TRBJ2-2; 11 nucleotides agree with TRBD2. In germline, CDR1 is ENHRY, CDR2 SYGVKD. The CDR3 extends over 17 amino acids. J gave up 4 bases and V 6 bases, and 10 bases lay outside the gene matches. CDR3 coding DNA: TGTGCCATCAGGGCACTAGCGGGGGTTCGGAGCACCGGGGAGCTGTTTTTT. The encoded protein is CAIRALAGVRSTGELFF.

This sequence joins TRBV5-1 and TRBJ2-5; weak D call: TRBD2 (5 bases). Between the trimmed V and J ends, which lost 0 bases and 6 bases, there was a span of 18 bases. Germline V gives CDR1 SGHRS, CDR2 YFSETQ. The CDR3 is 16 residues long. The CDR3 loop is CASSLARGIVAQTQYF. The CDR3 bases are TGCGCCAGCAGCTTGGCTCGGGGTATTGTGGCGCAGACCCAGTACTTC.

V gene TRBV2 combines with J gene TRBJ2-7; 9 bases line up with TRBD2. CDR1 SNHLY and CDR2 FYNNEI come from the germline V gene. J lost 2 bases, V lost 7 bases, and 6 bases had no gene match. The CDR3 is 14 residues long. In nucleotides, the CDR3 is TGTGCCAGCACACGGGCTAGCGGGGCCTACGAGCAGTACTTC. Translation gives CASTRASGAYEQYF.

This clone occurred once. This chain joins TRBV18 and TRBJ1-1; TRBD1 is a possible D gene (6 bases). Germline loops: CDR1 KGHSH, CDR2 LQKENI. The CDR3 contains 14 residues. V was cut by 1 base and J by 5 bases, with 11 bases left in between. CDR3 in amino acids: CASSPQRGGTEAFF. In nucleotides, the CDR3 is TGTGCCAGCTCACCACAAAGGGGGGGGACTGAAGCTTTCTTT.

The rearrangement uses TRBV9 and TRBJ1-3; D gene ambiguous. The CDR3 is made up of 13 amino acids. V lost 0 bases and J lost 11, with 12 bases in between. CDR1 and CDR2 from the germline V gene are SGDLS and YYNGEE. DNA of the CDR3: TGTGCCAGCAGCGTAGGCGTACCTCCGGCCATATATTTT. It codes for CASSVGVPPAIYF.

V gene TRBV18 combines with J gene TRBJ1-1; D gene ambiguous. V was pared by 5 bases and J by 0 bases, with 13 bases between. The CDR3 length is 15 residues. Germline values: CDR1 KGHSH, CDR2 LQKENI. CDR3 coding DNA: TGTGCCAGCTCATTACAGACTACCATGAACACTGAAGCTTTCTTT. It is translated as CASSLQTTMNTEAFF.

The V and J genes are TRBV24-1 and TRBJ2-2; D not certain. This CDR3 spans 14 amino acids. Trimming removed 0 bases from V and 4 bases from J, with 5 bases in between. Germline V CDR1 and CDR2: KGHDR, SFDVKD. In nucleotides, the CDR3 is TGTGCCACCAGTGATTTGACAGCCACCGGGGAGCTGTTTTTT. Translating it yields CATSDLTATGELFF.

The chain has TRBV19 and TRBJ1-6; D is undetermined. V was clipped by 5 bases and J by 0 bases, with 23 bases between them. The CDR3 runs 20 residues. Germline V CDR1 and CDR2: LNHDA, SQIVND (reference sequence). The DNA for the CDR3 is TGTGCCAGTAGTTTCCGACACTCTCGACCCGGGAGCTCCTATAATTCACCCCTCCACTTT. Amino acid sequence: CASSFRHSRPGSSYNSPLHF.

The CDR3 DNA reads TGCAGCGTTGAAGTCGCCAGAAGCTCCTACAATGAGCAGTTCTTC. It codes for CSVEVARSSYNEQFF. The gene calls are TRBV29-1 and TRBJ2-1, with no clear D. V was clipped by 1 base and J by 0 bases, with 10 bases between them. This CDR3 has 15 residues. CDR1 SQVTM and CDR2 ANQGSEA come from the germline V gene.

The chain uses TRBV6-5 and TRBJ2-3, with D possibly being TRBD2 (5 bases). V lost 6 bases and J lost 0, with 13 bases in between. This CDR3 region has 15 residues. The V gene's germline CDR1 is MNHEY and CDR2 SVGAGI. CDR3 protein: CASRRTADSTDTQYF. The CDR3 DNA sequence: TGTGCCAGCAGACGAACAGCGGACAGCACAGATACGCAGTATTTT.